This TCR beta chain was identified in a study of siplizumab effects on memory and regulatory T cells. Study-wide points: Memory cells that were CD4+ and unstimulated gave rise to alloreactive sequences, which siplizumab significantly reduced. The diversity of naive T cells seemed greater than that of memory cells, and their alloresponse contribution seemed major. Mean Treg-derived proportions of mappable alloreactive CD4+ clones were around 75% for siplizumab and 25% to 30% for controls. Proliferating siplizumab-cultured Tregs lacked confirmed suppressive function.

Between the trimmed V and J ends, which lost 5 bases and 2 bases, there was a span of 10 bases. The CDR3 sequence is 14 residues long. Germline values: CDR1 SGDLS, CDR2 YYNGEE. For this clone: Its antigen is undetermined.

This table comes from immunoSEQ multiplex PCR, and its TCRdb copy is limited to in-frame clones, with some not included. In the table there are more than 60,000 clones, around 93% of which are singletons. This TCR was sampled from a human donor in good health. The source material was CD8+ T cells sorted from blood. This chain links TRBV9 with TRBJ2-2; tentative D call: TRBD2 (5 bases). Here the CDR3 reads CASRATTNTGELFF. CDR3 nucleotides: TGTGCCAGCAGAGCGACTACCAACACCGGGGAGCTGTTTTTT.